This T cell receptor (beta chain) was retrieved from a study of early T cells in non-severe SARS-CoV-2 infection. As for the study in general: It was bulk RNA from unsorted whole blood that was sequenced, and the chains were unpaired. The study, taken as a whole, reports: Lookups in VDJdb leaned toward anti-spike CD8 responses and missed private and CD4 specificities.

A few counts support this clonotype. The antigen remains unidentified. V lost 0 bases to trimming and J lost 5 bases; unmatched junction nucleotides: 10. Germline CDR1 is SGHRS and CDR2 is YFSETQ. CDR3 length equals 18 residues. Unique molecular identifiers were attached to individual cDNA molecules. TCRdb re-called the 5' RACE reads with MiXCR, one entry per CDR3 protein. The repertoire holds approximately 81,000 distinct CDR3 sequences, over 11% seen once, with under 4% in the top ten. J is TRBJ2-2 and V is TRBV5-1; 10 bases map to TRBD2. The TCR was taken from an adult who was a healthcare worker with PCR-confirmed SARS-CoV-2 infection or an uninfected control (not recorded which). Sample: whole blood. Written as DNA, the CDR3 is TGCGCCAGCAGCTTGGAGGTTCTAGCGGGAGTGGAAACCGGGGAGCTGTTTTTT. Translation gives CASSLEVLAGVETGELFF.